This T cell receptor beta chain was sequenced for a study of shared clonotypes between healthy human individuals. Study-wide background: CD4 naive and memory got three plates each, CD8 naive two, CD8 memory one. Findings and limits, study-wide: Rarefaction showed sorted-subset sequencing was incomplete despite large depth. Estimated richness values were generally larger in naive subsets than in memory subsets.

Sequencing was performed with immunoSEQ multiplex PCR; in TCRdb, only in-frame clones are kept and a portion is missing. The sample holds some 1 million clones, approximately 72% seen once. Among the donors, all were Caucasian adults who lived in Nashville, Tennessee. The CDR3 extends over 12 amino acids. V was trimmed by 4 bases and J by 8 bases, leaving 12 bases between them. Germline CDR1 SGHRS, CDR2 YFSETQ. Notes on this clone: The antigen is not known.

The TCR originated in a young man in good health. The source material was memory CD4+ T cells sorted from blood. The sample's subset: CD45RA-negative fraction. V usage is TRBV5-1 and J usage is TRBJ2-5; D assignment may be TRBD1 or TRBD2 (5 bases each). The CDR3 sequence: CASSVYGGTQYF. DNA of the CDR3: TGCGCCAGCAGCGTATATGGGGGAACCCAGTACTTC.